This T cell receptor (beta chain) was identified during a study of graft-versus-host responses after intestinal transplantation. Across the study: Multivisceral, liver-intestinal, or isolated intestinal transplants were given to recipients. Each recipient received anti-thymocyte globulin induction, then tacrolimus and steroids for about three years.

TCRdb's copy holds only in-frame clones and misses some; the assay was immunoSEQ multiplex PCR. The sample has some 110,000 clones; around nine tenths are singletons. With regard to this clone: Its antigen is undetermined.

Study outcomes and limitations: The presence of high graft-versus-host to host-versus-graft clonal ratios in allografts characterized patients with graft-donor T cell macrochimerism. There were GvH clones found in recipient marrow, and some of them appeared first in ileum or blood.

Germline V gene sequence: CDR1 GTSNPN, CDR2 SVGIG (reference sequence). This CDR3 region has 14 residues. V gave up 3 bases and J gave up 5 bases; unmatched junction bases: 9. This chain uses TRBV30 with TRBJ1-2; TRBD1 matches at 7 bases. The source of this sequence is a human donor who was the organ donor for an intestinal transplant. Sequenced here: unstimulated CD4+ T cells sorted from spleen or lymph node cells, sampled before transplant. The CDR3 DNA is TGTGCCTGGAGGGAGAGCGGGACAGCTTATGGCTACACCTTC. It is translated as CAWRESGTAYGYTF.